These 20 T cell receptor beta chains were sequenced from one sample in a study of T cell responses to AZD1222 COVID-19 vaccine. Clones were read by immunoSEQ multiplex PCR, and TCRdb kept only the in-frame ones, dropping some. The table has under 200,000 clones, approximately 90% seen once; the top ten hold approximately 1.2%. The source material was peripheral blood, sampled 28 days after the second AZD1222 dose. The origin of the receptors is an adult who received the AZD1222 COVID-19 vaccine.

The rearrangement uses TRBV19 and TRBJ1-6, with TRBD1 as a possible D gene (5 bases). The CDR3 is 15 residues long. Germline assignment: CDR1 LNHDA and CDR2 SQIVND (reference sequence). V was shortened by 3 bases and J by 6 bases, with 12 bases between the two germline ends. The CDR3 reads CASSIDSPRNSPLHF. For the CDR3, the DNA is TGTGCCAGTAGTATTGACAGCCCGCGTAATTCACCCCTCCACTTT.

The genes are TRBV23-1 and TRBJ1-5; 9 nucleotides line up with TRBD1. TRBV23-1 belongs to the ORF category, with a function that is uncertain. V lost 4 bases and J lost 6; bases outside the gene matches: 7. The CDR3 sequence is 15 residues long. In DNA, the CDR3 is TGCGCCAGCAGTCCCGGGACAGGGCTCGGTCAGCCCCAGCATTTT. It is translated as CASSPGTGLGQPQHF.

V and J are TRBV5-1 and TRBJ2-5; D gene ambiguous. Germline V gene lookup returns CDR1 SGHRS and CDR2 YFSETQ. Trimming shortened V by 4 bases and J by 4 bases, and 11 bases separated the two germline ends. The CDR3 loop spans 13 amino acids. The CDR3, as DNA: TGCGCCAGCAGCGACCCAGCCGTAGAGACCCAGTACTTC. It translates to CASSDPAVETQYF. Drawing the rest from reference TRBV5-1 and TRBJ2-5, the complete variable domain is KAGVTQTPRYLIKTRGQQVTLSCSPISGHRSVSWYQQTPGQGLQFLFEYFSETQRNKGNFPGRFSGRQFSNSRSEMNVSTLELGDSALYLCASSDPAVETQYFGPGTRLLVL.

Turning to this clone: Other nucleotide sequences in the sample specify the same CDR3. The chain recombines TRBV27 with TRBJ2-7; D tentatively fits TRBD1 or TRBD2 (7 bases each). Germline-derived CDR1 and CDR2 are MNHEY and SMNVEV (reference sequence). The CDR3 covers 14 residues. Trimming took 6 bases from V and 1 from J, leaving 13 bases between them. The CDR3 loop reads CASRHRGGSYEQYF. The CDR3 DNA sequence: TGTGCCAGCAGGCACAGGGGAGGGTCCTACGAGCAGTACTTC.

The rearrangement joins TRBV10-2 to TRBJ1-2; D remains ambiguous. Germline assignment: CDR1 WSHSY and CDR2 SAAADI. The CDR3 spans 15 residues. Trimming took 10 bases from V and 6 from J, leaving 24 bases between them. In DNA form, the CDR3 reads TGCGCCACCACGGGCGGTGTCTCAACGCGTGATGGCTACACCTTC. It codes for CATTGGVSTRDGYTF.

By share, this clone ranks as medium-sized. The chain employs TRBV2 and TRBJ1-2; TRBD1 might be the D (5 bases). V lost 6 bases to trimming and J lost 0 bases, with 8 bases between them. The length of the CDR3 is 13 residues. CDR1 and CDR2 from the germline V gene are SNHLY and FYNNEI. This chain's CDR3 is CASSDSTNYGYTF. CDR3 sequence (DNA): TGTGCCAGCAGCGACAGTACTAACTATGGCTACACCTTC.

The chain joins TRBV6-5 to TRBJ1-2, with D hard to call. The V end lost 9 bases, the J end lost 4 bases, and 15 bases lay between the germline ends. The germline V gene has CDR1 MNHEY and CDR2 SVGAGI. The length of the CDR3 is 13 residues. CDR3 loop: CASRTATSYGYTF. The CDR3 region has the DNA TGTGCCAGTCGGACGGCTACTTCCTATGGCTACACCTTC.

To note about this clone: Other DNA sequences in this specimen translate into the identical CDR3. CDR3: CASSQDQGGTEAFF. CDR3 nucleotide sequence: TGCGCCAGCAGCCAAGACCAGGGAGGAACTGAAGCTTTCTTT. J is TRBJ1-1 and V is TRBV4-1; the D gene is possibly TRBD1 (5 bases). CDR3 size: 14 residues. Germline V gives CDR1 MGHRA, CDR2 YSYEKL. Trimming removed 0 bases from V and 5 bases from J, with 10 bases in between.

This sequence joins TRBV6-6 and TRBJ2-7; D gene unclear. This CDR3 contains 11 residues. Trimming left V 3 bases short and J 5 bases short, with 5 bases between. Germline-derived CDR1 and CDR2 are MNHNY and SVGAGI (reference sequence). For the CDR3, the DNA is TGTGCCAGCAGTTATGTAGACGAGCAGTACTTC. Translation: CASSYVDEQYF.

The chain recombines TRBV23-1 with TRBJ2-7, with 7 nucleotides matching TRBD2. TRBV23-1 is noted as an ORF with a role that remains uncertain. The length of the CDR3 is 14 residues. After removal of 6 bases from V and 9 bases from J, the junction contained 14 bases not matched to a gene. This CDR3 reads CASSPGLVERRQYF. DNA for the CDR3: TGCGCCAGCAGCCCCGGACTAGTTGAACGTCGGCAGTACTTC.

The chain is built from TRBV2 and TRBJ2-7; 13 positions agree with TRBD2. V lost 4 bases to trimming and J lost 5 bases; unmatched junction nucleotides: 8. The germline V gene encodes CDR1 SNHLY and CDR2 FYNNEI. This CDR3 has 16 amino acids. This chain's CDR3 is CASSGAGTSGENEQYF. CDR3 bases: TGTGCCAGCAGTGGCGCCGGGACTAGCGGGGAAAACGAGCAGTACTTC. The full variable domain, its missing parts supplied by reference TRBV2 and TRBJ2-7, is EPEVTQTPSHQVTQMGQEVILRCVPISNHLYFYWYRQILGQKVEFLVSFYNNEISEKSEIFDDQFSVERPDGSNFTLKIRSTKLEDSAMYFCASSGAGTSGENEQYFGPGTRLTVT.

The chain joins TRBV30 to TRBJ1-2, with 7 bases matching TRBD1. The CDR3 is made up of 13 amino acids. Germline V gene data show CDR1 as GTSNPN and CDR2 as SVGIG (reference sequence). V was clipped by 2 bases and J by 7 bases; unmatched bases: 7. The CDR3 here is CAWSLRGLLGYTF. In DNA, the CDR3 is TGTGCCTGGAGTTTAAGGGGGCTGCTTGGCTACACCTTC.

The rearrangement links TRBV7-6 to TRBJ2-1, with 9 bases matching TRBD2. The V gene's germline CDR1 is SGHVS and CDR2 FNYEAQ. There are 20 residues in the CDR3. Unmatched junction bases numbered 20, after V lost 3 bases and J lost 5 bases. The CDR3 nucleotides are TGTGCCAGCAGCTTTCTTCCTTGGATAGCGGGAGCCCAATCTGACAATGAGCAGTTCTTC. This translates into CASSFLPWIAGAQSDNEQFF.

The rearrangement links TRBV25-1 to TRBJ1-1; no firm D call. The length of the CDR3 is 13 residues. Trimming pared 2 bases from V and 4 bases from J, leaving 8 bases between. Germline-derived CDR1 and CDR2 are MGHDK and SYGVNS. The CDR3 here is CASSEGWGTEAFF. In nucleotides, the CDR3 is TGTGCCAGCAGTGAAGGGTGGGGCACTGAAGCTTTCTTT.

This clone is a singleton in its sample. The chain employs TRBV19 and TRBJ1-1; TRBD1 aligns across 7 bases. Trimming took 2 bases from V and 3 from J; bases not matched to a gene: 3. Germline V gene sequence: CDR1 LNHDA, CDR2 SQIVND (reference sequence). This CDR3 has 14 amino acids. The CDR3 DNA reads TGTGCCAGTAGTATACAGCAGGGGGACACTGAAGCTTTCTTT. It is translated as CASSIQQGDTEAFF.

CDR3 DNA sequence: TGTGCCACCAGTGCGACATCCTATGGCTACACCTTC. The encoded protein is CATSATSYGYTF. The chain employs TRBV24-1 and TRBJ1-2; D not certain. The ends were cut back, 5 bases at V and 4 bases at J, with 7 bases in the middle. The CDR3 totals 12 residues. CDR1 KGHDR and CDR2 SFDVKD come from the germline V gene.

This rearrangement joins TRBV5-4 to TRBJ2-5; D may match TRBD1 or TRBD2 (5 bases each). Germline V gene sequence: CDR1 SGHNT, CDR2 YYREEE (reference sequence). The CDR3 covers 15 residues. V shed 4 bases and J shed 3 bases, with 16 bases lying between them. CDR3 sequence reads: CASSRFGTEEETQYF. The DNA of the CDR3 is TGTGCCAGCAGCCGCTTCGGGACCGAGGAAGAGACCCAGTACTTC.

The chain uses TRBV7-9 and TRBJ1-2, with D perhaps TRBD1 (6 bases). The CDR3 covers 15 residues. Deletions cut 3 bases from V and 0 bases from J, with 11 bases between. Germline V lookup: CDR1 SEHNR, CDR2 FQNEAQ (reference sequence). CDR3 loop: CASSFSQGPNYGYTF. The DNA of the CDR3 is TGTGCCAGCAGCTTCTCGCAGGGGCCTAACTATGGCTACACCTTC.

V usage is TRBV3-1 (or the pseudogene TRBV3-2) and J usage is TRBJ1-2, with 7 bases matching TRBD1. The junction had 10 bases not matched to a gene; V was cut back by 4 bases and J by 8 bases. The CDR3 is made up of 14 amino acids. Germline CDR1 LGHDT, CDR2 YNNKEL (reference sequence). The CDR3, as DNA: TGTGCCAGCAGCCCTGGGGCAGGGGGAAGGGGCTACACCTTC. It is translated as CASSPGAGGRGYTF.

This clone was detected once. The rearrangement links TRBV7-2 to TRBJ2-2; D not resolved. Germline-derived CDR1 and CDR2 are SGHTA and FQGNSA. V was pared by 5 bases and J by 6 bases, with 16 bases between. The CDR3 runs 15 residues. The CDR3 spells CASSVGSAKAGELFF. CDR3 sequence (DNA): TGTGCCAGCAGCGTGGGGTCGGCGAAGGCCGGGGAGCTGTTTTTT.